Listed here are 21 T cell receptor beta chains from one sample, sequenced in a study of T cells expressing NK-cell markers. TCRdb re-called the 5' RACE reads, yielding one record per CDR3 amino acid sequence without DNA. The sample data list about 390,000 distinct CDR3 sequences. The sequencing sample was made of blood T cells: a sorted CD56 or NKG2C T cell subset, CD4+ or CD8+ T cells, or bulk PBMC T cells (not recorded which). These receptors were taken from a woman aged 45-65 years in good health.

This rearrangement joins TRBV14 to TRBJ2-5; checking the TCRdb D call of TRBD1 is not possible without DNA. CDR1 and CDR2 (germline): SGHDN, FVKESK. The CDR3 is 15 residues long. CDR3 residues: CASSLRTGGRETQYF.

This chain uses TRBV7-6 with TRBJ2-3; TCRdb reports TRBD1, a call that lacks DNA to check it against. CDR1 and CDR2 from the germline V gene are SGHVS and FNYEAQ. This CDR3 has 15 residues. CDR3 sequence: CASSLTTGHTDTQYF.

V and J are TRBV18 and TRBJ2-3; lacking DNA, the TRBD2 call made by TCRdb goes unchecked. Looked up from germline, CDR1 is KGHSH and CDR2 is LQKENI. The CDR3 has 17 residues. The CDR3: CASSVLVAGAVGDTQYF.

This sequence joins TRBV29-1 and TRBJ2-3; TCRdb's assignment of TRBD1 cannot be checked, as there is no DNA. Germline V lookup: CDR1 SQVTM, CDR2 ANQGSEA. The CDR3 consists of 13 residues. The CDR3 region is CSVPPSSTDTQYF.

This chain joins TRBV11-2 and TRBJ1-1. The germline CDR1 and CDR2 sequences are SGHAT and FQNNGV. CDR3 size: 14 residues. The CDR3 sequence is CASSSDGPSEEAFF. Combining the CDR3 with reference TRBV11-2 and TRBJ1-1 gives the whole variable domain EAGVAQSPRYKIIEKRQSVAFWCNPISGHATLYWYQQILGQGPKLLIQFQNNGVVDDSQLPKDRFSAERLKGVDSTLKIQPAKLEDSAVYLCASSSDGPSEEAFFGQGTRLTVV.

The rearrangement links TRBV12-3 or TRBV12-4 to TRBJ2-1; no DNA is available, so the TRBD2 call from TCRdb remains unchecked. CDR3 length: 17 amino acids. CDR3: CASSSGLFPSSYNEQFF.

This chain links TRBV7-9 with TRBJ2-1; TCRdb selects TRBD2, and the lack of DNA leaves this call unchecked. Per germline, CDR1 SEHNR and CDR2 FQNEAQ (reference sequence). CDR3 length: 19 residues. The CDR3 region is CASSLIIHIAGVGYNEQFF.

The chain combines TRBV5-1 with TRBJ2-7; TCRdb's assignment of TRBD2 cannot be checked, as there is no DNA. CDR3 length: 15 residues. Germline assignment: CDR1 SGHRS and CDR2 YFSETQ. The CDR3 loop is CASSSLEGGKVEQYF.

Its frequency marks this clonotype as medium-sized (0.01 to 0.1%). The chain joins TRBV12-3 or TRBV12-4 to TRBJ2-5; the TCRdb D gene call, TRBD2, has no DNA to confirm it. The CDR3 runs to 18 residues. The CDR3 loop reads CASSKRPHPDRGGETQYF.

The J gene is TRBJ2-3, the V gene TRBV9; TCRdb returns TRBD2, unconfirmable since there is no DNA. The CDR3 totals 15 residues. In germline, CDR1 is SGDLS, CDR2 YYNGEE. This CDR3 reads CASSVTGGPTDTQYF.

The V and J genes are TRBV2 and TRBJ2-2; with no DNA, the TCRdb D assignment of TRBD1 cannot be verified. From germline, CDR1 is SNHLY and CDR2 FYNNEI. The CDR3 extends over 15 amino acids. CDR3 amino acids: CASRTTGLETGELFF.

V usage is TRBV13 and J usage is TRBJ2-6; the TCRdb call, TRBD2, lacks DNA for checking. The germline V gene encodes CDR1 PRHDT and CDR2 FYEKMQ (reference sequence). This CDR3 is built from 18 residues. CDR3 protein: CASTSASGRNAGANVLTF. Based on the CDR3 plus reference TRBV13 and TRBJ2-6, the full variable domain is AAGVIQSPRHLIKEKRETATLKCYPIPRHDTVYWYQQGPGQDPQFLISFYEKMQSDKGSIPDRFSAQQFSDYHSELNMSSLELGDSALYFCASTSASGRNAGANVLTFGAGSRLTVL.

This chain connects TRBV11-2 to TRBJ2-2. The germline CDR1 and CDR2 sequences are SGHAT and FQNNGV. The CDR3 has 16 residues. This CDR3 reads CASSLEGSWNTGELFF.

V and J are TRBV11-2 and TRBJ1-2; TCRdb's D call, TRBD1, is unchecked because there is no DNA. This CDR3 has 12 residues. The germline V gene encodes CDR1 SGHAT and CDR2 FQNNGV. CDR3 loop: CASSRQRSGYTF.

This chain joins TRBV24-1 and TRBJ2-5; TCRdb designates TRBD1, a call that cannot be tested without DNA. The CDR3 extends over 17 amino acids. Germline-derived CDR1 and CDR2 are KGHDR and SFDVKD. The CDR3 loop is CATSGKSPGGSQETQYF.

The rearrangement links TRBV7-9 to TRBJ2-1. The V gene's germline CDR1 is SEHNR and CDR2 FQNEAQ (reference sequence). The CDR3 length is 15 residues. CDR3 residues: CASSPNLPSYNEQFF.

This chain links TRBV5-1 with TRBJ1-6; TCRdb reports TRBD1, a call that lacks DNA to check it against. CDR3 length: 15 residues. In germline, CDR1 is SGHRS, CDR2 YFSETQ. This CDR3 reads CASSLIRDGDSPLHF.

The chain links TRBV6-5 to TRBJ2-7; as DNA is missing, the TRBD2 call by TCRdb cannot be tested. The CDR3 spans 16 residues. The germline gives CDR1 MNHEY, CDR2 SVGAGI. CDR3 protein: CASSHKLAGLTYEQYF.

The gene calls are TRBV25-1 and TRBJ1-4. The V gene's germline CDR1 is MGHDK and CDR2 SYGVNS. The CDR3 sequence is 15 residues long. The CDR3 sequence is CASSEYRGDNEKLFF.

This CDR3 is CASSEPGLLAKNIQYF. The rearrangement links TRBV25-1 to TRBJ2-4; TCRdb's D gene call, TRBD2, goes unchecked for lack of DNA. Per germline, CDR1 MGHDK and CDR2 SYGVNS. The CDR3 spans 16 residues. Full variable domain (outside the CDR3, taken from reference TRBV25-1 and TRBJ2-4): EADIYQTPRYLVIGTGKKITLECSQTMGHDKMYWYQQDPGMELHLIHYSYGVNSTEKGDLSSESTVSRIRTEHFPLTLESARPSHTSQYLCASSEPGLLAKNIQYFGAGTRLSVL.

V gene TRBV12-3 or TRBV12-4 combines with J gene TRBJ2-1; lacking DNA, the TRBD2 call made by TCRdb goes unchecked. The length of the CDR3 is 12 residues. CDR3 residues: CAWREDHNEQFF.